The T cell receptor beta chain described here comes from a study of cytomegalovirus exposure and HLA in healthy donors. The CDR3 totals 13 residues. Germline V lookup: CDR1 SGHTA, CDR2 FQGNSA. The V end lost 2 bases, the J end lost 6 bases, and 9 bases lay between the germline ends. Amplification used 60 Vbeta primers and 13 Jbeta primers. Repertoires were generated with immunoSEQ multiplex PCR, while TCRdb's copy carries only in-frame clones and drops some. The sample records 150,000 to 200,000 clones, about 13% being singletons. Sample: PBMCs. The TCR originated in a man in his fifties in good health and CMV-seropositive. This chain uses TRBV7-2 with TRBJ2-3; D not certain. DNA for the CDR3: TGTGCCAGCAGCTTATCCCGCGTTGATACGCAGTATTTT. Its protein is CASSLSRVDTQYF.